This T cell receptor (beta chain) was observed in a study of CXCR3-negative and CXCR3-positive naive CD8 T cells. Study-level points and caveats: When CXCR3-positive naive cells were set against CXCR3-negative naive cells, the former had more hydrophobic TRB CDR3s. TRBV-TRBJ usage was similar across naive CXCR3 subsets but distinct in memory cells.

Remarks on this clonotype: Its specificity is not known.

Triplicate sorts of 300,000 cells per CD8+ subset. Cells that were CD45RO-CCR7+CD27+CD95- constituted naive CD8+ T cells. Each TRB cDNA library was prepared by 5' RACE (with UMI labels). With the 5' RACE reads reprocessed, TCRdb shows one record per CDR3 protein and no DNA. The sample totals fewer than 95,000 distinct CDR3 sequences. Germline-derived CDR1 and CDR2 are SEHNR and FQNEAQ (reference sequence). The CDR3 runs 14 residues. The chain recombines TRBV7-9 with TRBJ2-1; TCRdb calls TRBD1, which cannot be checked without DNA. This receptor was identified in a human donor in good health. Some clones in this sample may be carry-over from other donors' samples. Input material: naive CXCR3- CD8+ T cells from blood. As to subset: CD45RO-CCR7+CD27+CD95- naive CD8+ T cells lacking CXCR3 (TNR3-). CDR3 region: CASSSAGAYNEQFF. The variable domain in full, with the rest retrieved from reference TRBV7-9 and TRBJ2-1, is DTGVSQNPRHKITKRGQNVTFRCDPISEHNRLYWYRQTLGQGPEFLTYFQNEAQLEKSRLLSDRFSAERPKGSFSTLEIQRTEQGDSAMYLCASSSAGAYNEQFFGPGTRLTVL.